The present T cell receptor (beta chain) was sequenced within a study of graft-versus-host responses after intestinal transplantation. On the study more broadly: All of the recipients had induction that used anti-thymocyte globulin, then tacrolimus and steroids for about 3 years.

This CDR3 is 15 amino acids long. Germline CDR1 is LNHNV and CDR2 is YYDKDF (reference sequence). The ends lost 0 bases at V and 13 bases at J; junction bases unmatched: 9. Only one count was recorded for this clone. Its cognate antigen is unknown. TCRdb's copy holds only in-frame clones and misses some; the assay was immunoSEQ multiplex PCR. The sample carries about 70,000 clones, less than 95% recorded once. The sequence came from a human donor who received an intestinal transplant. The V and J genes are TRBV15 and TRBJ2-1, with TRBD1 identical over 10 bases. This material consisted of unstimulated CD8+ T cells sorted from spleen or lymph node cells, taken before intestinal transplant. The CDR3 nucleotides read TGTGCCACCAGCAGAGATCTTGGGGACAGGGGATCCCAGTTCTTC. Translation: CATSRDLGDRGSQFF.